The next 31 T cell receptor beta chains were all read from a single sample in a study of cytomegalovirus exposure and HLA in healthy donors. The PCR employed 60 Vbeta primers together with 13 Jbeta primers. Profiling relied on immunoSEQ multiplex PCR, and the TCRdb table lists in-frame clones only, not all of them. The repertoire consists of roughly 180,000 clones, with around 80% occurring once and the leading ten covering about 0.82%. The sample comprised PBMCs. The receptors come from a woman aged 18-30 years in good health and CMV-seronegative.

The chain has TRBV4-1 and TRBJ2-2; D remains ambiguous. The CDR3 runs to 14 residues. Germline CDR1 MGHRA, CDR2 YSYEKL. V was cut by 2 bases and J by 1 base, with 5 bases left in between. The CDR3 loop reads CASSQLGNTGELFF. In DNA, the CDR3 is TGCGCCAGCAGCCAACTAGGGAACACCGGGGAGCTGTTTTTT.

The chain joins TRBV19 to TRBJ2-7; 10 nucleotides match TRBD1. Trimming removed 5 bases from V and 7 bases from J; junction bases left unmatched: 8. The CDR3 runs to 14 residues. Germline V gives CDR1 LNHDA, CDR2 SQIVND (reference sequence). CDR3 protein: CASSLGTGEWEQYF. CDR3 sequence (DNA): TGTGCCAGTAGTCTTGGGACAGGGGAATGGGAGCAGTACTTC.

Notes on this clone: At one end, the junction sequence differs from germline, possibly due to a read error. The chain is built from TRBV7-9 and TRBJ2-7; D perhaps matches TRBD2 (7 bases). CDR1 and CDR2 (germline): SEHNR, FQNEAQ (reference sequence). This CDR3 contains 17 residues. CDR3 protein: CASSTPLVGGGHYKQYF. CDR3 nucleotides: TGTGCCAGCAGCACCCCGCTTGTGGGCGGGGGCCACTACAAGCAGTACTTC.

This chain connects TRBV1 to TRBJ1-2; whether TRBD1, the table's D call, matches the DNA was not checked. TRBV1 is given as a pseudogene. The CDR3 is made up of 14 amino acids. The CDR3 region has the DNA TGCACCAGCAGCCAAGGACAGTCTAACTATGGCTACACCTTC. This gives the protein CTSSQGQSNYGYTF.

V usage is TRBV5-4 and J usage is TRBJ2-3, with D hard to call. V shed 4 bases and J shed 1 base, with 7 bases lying between them. CDR1 is SGHNT, CDR2 YYREEE, per germline (reference sequence). The CDR3 extends over 13 amino acids. CDR3 loop: CASSLPGTDTQYF. CDR3 nucleotides: TGTGCCAGCAGCCTCCCTGGCACAGATACGCAGTATTTT.

CDR3 nucleotide sequence: TGCGCCAGCAGCCGGGGACTAGCGGGAGAGCAGTACGAGCAGTACTTC. This sequence encodes CASSRGLAGEQYEQYF. V gene TRBV4-1 combines with J gene TRBJ2-7; 14 nucleotides agree with TRBD2. The CDR3 runs 16 residues. Germline CDR1 and CDR2: MGHRA and YSYEKL. V shed 4 bases, J shed 4 bases, and the junction held 6 bases outside the gene matches.

V and J are TRBV4-3 and TRBJ2-2; 12 bases are a match to TRBD2. V was pared by 5 bases and J by 3 bases, with 4 bases of the junction left unmatched. The CDR3 is 16 amino acids. Germline lookup yields CDR1 LGHNA and CDR2 YSLEER. CDR3 sequence reads: CASSTGLAGYTGELFF. The CDR3 region has the DNA TGCGCCAGCAGCACCGGACTAGCGGGGTACACCGGGGAGCTGTTTTTT.

The J gene is TRBJ2-1, the V gene TRBV4-2; D might be TRBD2 (6 bases). The length of the CDR3 is 17 residues. CDR1 is LGHNA and CDR2 is YNFKEQ in the germline V gene. Trimming stripped 3 bases from V and 5 bases from J, with 20 bases between. CDR3 loop: CASSHNTLAPEHNEQFF. In DNA, the CDR3 is TGTGCCAGCAGCCATAATACACTAGCCCCGGAACACAATGAGCAGTTCTTC.

DNA of the CDR3: TGTGCCAGCAGCGCAGGTAGCGGGAGCTCCTACGAGCAGTACTTC. It encodes CASSAGSGSSYEQYF. The V and J genes are TRBV9 and TRBJ2-7, with 9 bases that match TRBD2. V dropped 3 bases and J dropped 0; count of bases not matched to a gene: 4. This CDR3 comprises 15 residues. Germline V CDR1 and CDR2: SGDLS, YYNGEE.

The V call is TRBV10-3, the J call TRBJ1-6, with D unresolved. The ends were cut back, 6 bases at V and 5 bases at J, with 8 bases in the middle. The CDR3 runs to 13 residues. CDR1 and CDR2 from the germline V gene are ENHRY and SYGVKD. CDR3 bases: TGTGCCATCAGAAACAGAGATAATTCACCCCTCCACTTT. It specifies CAIRNRDNSPLHF.

The rearrangement uses TRBV6-5 and TRBJ2-5; 13 bases fit TRBD2. The J call may be wrong; the DNA end is better matched by TRBJ2-7. The CDR3 is 15 residues long. Germline lookup yields CDR1 MNHEY and CDR2 SVGAGI. The CDR3, as DNA: TGTGCCAGCAGCCTAGGACTAGCGGGAGCCTACGAGCAGTACTTC. This encodes CASSLGLAGAYEQYF.

The chain employs TRBV5-6 and TRBJ2-2; TRBD1 agrees at 7 bases. Per germline, CDR1 SGHDT and CDR2 YYEEEE. V gave up 4 bases and J gave up 5 bases; unmatched junction bases: 8. CDR3 length equals 15 residues. The CDR3 DNA sequence: TGTGCCAGCAGCCCAACAGGGGTTTTAACCGGGGAGCTGTTTTTT. Encoded protein: CASSPTGVLTGELFF.

The chain carries TRBV5-1 and TRBJ1-5; D may be TRBD1 (6 bases). The CDR3 has 15 amino acids. Germline-derived CDR1 and CDR2 are SGHRS and YFSETQ. V lost 2 bases and J 0 bases, leaving 9 bases between the germline ends. In DNA, the CDR3 is TGCGCCAGCAGCTTACAGGGTTATAGCAATCAGCCCCAGCATTTT. This codes for CASSLQGYSNQPQHF.

The gene calls are TRBV28 and TRBJ2-6; D is ambiguous. The CDR3 runs 16 residues. Germline assignment: CDR1 MDHEN and CDR2 SYDVKM. V was pared by 2 bases and J by 0 bases, with 8 bases between. The CDR3 spells CASSLGGTSGANVLTF. The CDR3 DNA follows: TGTGCCAGCAGTTTAGGCGGCACCTCTGGGGCCAACGTCCTGACTTTC.

The CDR3 loop reads CASNLGGAITEAFF. As DNA, the CDR3 is TGTGCCAGCAATTTAGGGGGCGCTATCACTGAAGCTTTCTTT. The J gene is TRBJ1-1, the V gene TRBV7-9, with 7 positions matching TRBD1. Per germline, CDR1 SEHNR and CDR2 FQNEAQ (reference sequence). V was pared by 7 bases and J by 4 bases, with 9 bases of the junction left unmatched. The CDR3 is 14 residues long.

J is TRBJ2-3 and V is TRBV5-5; maybe TRBD2 (6 bases). CDR1 is SGHKS and CDR2 is YYEKEE in the germline V gene (reference sequence). The germline V and J ends were trimmed by 3 bases and 0 bases, with 8 bases remaining between them. The CDR3 is made up of 14 amino acids. DNA of the CDR3: TGTGCCAGCAGCTGGGGGACTAGCACAGATACGCAGTATTTT. Its translation is CASSWGTSTDTQYF.

The rearrangement links TRBV7-9 to TRBJ2-7, with 9 positions matching TRBD1. V shed 0 bases, J shed 4 bases, and the junction held 4 bases outside the gene matches. CDR1 is SEHNR, CDR2 FQNEAQ, per germline (reference sequence). The CDR3 length is 15 residues. The CDR3 nucleotides are TGTGCCAGCAGCTTAGCGGGGACAGGGCGGTACGAGCAGTACTTC. This encodes CASSLAGTGRYEQYF.

Only one count was recorded for this clone. The genes are TRBV15 and TRBJ1-4; TRBD1 might be the D (6 bases). Germline V gene sequence: CDR1 LNHNV, CDR2 YYDKDF (reference sequence). Trimming shortened V by 0 bases and J by 7 bases, and 15 bases separated the two germline ends. This CDR3 contains 16 residues. This chain's CDR3 is CATSRDRGREAEKLFF. CDR3 sequence (DNA): TGTGCCACCAGCAGAGATAGGGGGAGAGAGGCTGAAAAACTGTTTTTT.

This clone was found once. This chain links TRBV30 with TRBJ2-1, with a weak D call TRBD2 (5 bases). Germline assignment: CDR1 GTSNPN and CDR2 SVGIG (reference sequence). The CDR3 is 14 amino acids. V was pared by 4 bases and J by 6 bases, with 16 bases between. The CDR3 DNA reads as TGTGCCTGGATTCCGCGGGCCTTAGGCAATGAGCAGTTCTTC. It codes for CAWIPRALGNEQFF. Looking up the rest from reference TRBV30 and TRBJ2-1 gives the full variable domain: SQTIHQWPATLVQPVGSPLSLECTVEGTSNPNLYWYRQAAGRGLQLLFYSVGIGQISSEVPQNLSASRPQDRQFILSSKKLLLSDSGFYLCAWIPRALGNEQFFGPGTRLTVL.

The chain recombines TRBV6-1 with TRBJ1-1, with 7 bases matching TRBD1. Germline CDR1 reads MNHNS; CDR2 reads SASEGT. V was pared by 4 bases and J by 4 bases, with 9 bases of the junction left unmatched. The CDR3 consists of 15 residues. The CDR3 region is CASSAVLEGATEAFF. The CDR3 DNA reads TGTGCCAGCAGTGCGGTATTGGAGGGGGCCACTGAAGCTTTCTTT.

The chain links TRBV5-5 to TRBJ2-3; 14 bases align to TRBD2. V was clipped by 3 bases and J by 2 bases; unmatched bases: 2. The CDR3 consists of 16 residues. Per the germline V gene, CDR1 is SGHKS and CDR2 is YYEKEE (reference sequence). CDR3 nucleotides: TGTGCCAGCAGCTGGGGACTAGCGGGAGACACAGATACGCAGTATTTT. Translated: CASSWGLAGDTDTQYF.

This sequence joins TRBV5-4 and TRBJ2-3; perhaps TRBD1 as D (5 bases). Germline CDR1 reads SGHNT; CDR2 reads YYREEE (reference sequence). Trimming shortened V by 0 bases and J by 4 bases, and 12 bases separated the two germline ends. The CDR3 covers 15 residues. In nucleotides, the CDR3 is TGTGCCAGCAGCTTGGCAGGGTTGTGGGCAGATACGCAGTATTTT. This encodes CASSLAGLWADTQYF.

This clone was observed once. The chain is built from TRBV5-1 and TRBJ2-7; perhaps TRBD2 as D (6 bases). CDR1 is SGHRS, CDR2 YFSETQ, per germline. This CDR3 is 16 amino acids long. V lost 5 bases and J lost 0, with 18 bases in between. The CDR3 protein is CASRPVFDSGSYEQYF. The CDR3 coding sequence is TGCGCCAGCAGGCCCGTTTTCGATAGCGGCTCCTACGAGCAGTACTTC. Filled out from reference TRBV5-1 and TRBJ2-7, the complete variable domain reads KAGVTQTPRYLIKTRGQQVTLSCSPISGHRSVSWYQQTPGQGLQFLFEYFSETQRNKGNFPGRFSGRQFSNSRSEMNVSTLELGDSALYLCASRPVFDSGSYEQYFGPGTRLTVT.

J is TRBJ1-1 and V is TRBV27; 7 nucleotides agree with TRBD1. J was trimmed by 4 bases and V by 2 bases; bases with no gene match: 1. The CDR3 loop spans 13 amino acids. CDR1 and CDR2 (germline): MNHEY, SMNVEV (reference sequence). The CDR3 region has the DNA TGTGCCAGCAGTTTAAACAGGGGCACTGAAGCTTTCTTT. It is translated as CASSLNRGTEAFF.

The chain links TRBV6-6 to TRBJ2-5, with a possible D match to TRBD2 (5 bases). Germline values: CDR1 MNHNY, CDR2 SVGAGI (reference sequence). V lost 7 bases and J lost 7, with 22 bases in between. CDR3 length: 15 amino acids. The CDR3 DNA follows: TGTGCCAGCACCTCCCCGGCCCCTTTCCGGGGGACCCAGTACTTC. This gives the protein CASTSPAPFRGTQYF.

The chain employs TRBV5-1 and TRBJ2-7; D is unresolved. V dropped 5 bases and J dropped 2 bases, with 14 bases sitting between them. Germline CDR1 and CDR2: SGHRS and YFSETQ. This CDR3 is 14 amino acids long. In DNA, the CDR3 is TGCGCCAGCAGGCCCCCCAGTACCCCCTACGAGCAGTACTTC. This codes for CASRPPSTPYEQYF.

V is TRBV11-2 and J is TRBJ2-7, with no clear D. The germline V gene encodes CDR1 SGHAT and CDR2 FQNNGV. Trimming shortened V by 5 bases and J by 4 bases, and 15 bases separated the two germline ends. The CDR3 sequence is 14 residues long. The chain's CDR3 is CASSARGTIYEQYF. CDR3 sequence (DNA): TGTGCCAGCAGCGCCCGTGGCACCATTTACGAGCAGTACTTC.

V and J are TRBV29-1 and TRBJ1-2; TRBD1 aligns across 8 bases. Per germline, CDR1 SQVTM and CDR2 ANQGSEA. CDR3 length: 11 residues. V shed 7 bases and J 6 bases; nucleotides not matched to a gene: 4. CDR3 protein: CSAGTGHGYTF. Written as DNA, the CDR3 is TGCAGCGCGGGGACAGGTCATGGCTACACCTTC.

A single count supports this clone. The chain carries TRBV6-5 and TRBJ2-7, with 8 bases fitting TRBD1. V lost 6 bases and J lost 0; bases outside the gene matches: 7. CDR1 is MNHEY and CDR2 is SVGAGI in the germline V gene. CDR3 length: 15 residues. This CDR3 reads CASSYDRGGSYEQYF. The CDR3 DNA is TGTGCCAGCAGCTACGACAGGGGTGGCTCCTACGAGCAGTACTTC.

This chain joins TRBV7-6 and TRBJ2-2, with a tentative D call TRBD1 (6 bases). The CDR3 extends over 14 amino acids. Trimming pared 1 base from V and 6 bases from J, leaving 9 bases between. Germline V gives CDR1 SGHVS, CDR2 FNYEAQ. CDR3 in amino acids: CASSLVSGAGELFF. DNA of the CDR3: TGTGCCAGCAGCTTAGTCTCAGGGGCCGGGGAGCTGTTTTTT.

The chain recombines TRBV19 with TRBJ2-7; 9 nucleotides match TRBD2. The germline gives CDR1 LNHDA, CDR2 SQIVND (reference sequence). The CDR3 covers 16 residues. The J segment lost 3 bases and the V segment lost 3 bases, leaving 9 bases of the junction unmatched. CDR3 region: CASSIRTGTSFYEQYF. DNA of the CDR3: TGTGCCAGTAGTATCCGAACCGGGACTAGCTTCTACGAGCAGTACTTC.